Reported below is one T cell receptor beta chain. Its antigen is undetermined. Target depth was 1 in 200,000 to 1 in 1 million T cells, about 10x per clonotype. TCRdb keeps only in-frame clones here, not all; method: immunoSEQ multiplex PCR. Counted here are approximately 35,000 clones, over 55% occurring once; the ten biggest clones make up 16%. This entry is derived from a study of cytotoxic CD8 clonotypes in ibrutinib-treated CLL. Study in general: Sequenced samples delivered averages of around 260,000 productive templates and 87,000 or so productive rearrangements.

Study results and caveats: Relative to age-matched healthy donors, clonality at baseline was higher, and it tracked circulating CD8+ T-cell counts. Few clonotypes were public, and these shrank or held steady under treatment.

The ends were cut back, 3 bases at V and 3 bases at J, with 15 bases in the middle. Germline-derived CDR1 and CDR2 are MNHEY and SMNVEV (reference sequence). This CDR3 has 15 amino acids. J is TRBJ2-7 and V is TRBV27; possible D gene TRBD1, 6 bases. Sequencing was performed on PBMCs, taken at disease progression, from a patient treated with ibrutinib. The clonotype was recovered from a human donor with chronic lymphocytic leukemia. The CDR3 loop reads CASSFAGASLYEQYF. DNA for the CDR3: TGTGCCAGCAGTTTCGCAGGGGCCTCACTCTACGAGCAGTACTTC.